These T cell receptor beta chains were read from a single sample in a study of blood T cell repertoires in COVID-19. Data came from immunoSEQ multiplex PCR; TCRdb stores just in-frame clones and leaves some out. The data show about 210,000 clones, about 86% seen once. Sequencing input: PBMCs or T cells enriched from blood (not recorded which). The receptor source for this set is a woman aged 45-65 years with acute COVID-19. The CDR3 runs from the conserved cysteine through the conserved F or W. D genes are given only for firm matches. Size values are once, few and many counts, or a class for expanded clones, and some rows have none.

CDR3aa: CASSLDRGLLEAFF
CDR3nt: TGCGCCAGCAGCTTGGACAGGGGGCTATTGGAAGCTTTCTTT
d_gene: TRBD1
abundance: NA
v_gene: TRBV5-1
j_gene: TRBJ1-1

CDR3aa: CASSRGHQETQYF
CDR3nt: TGTGCCAGCAGCCGTGGACATCAAGAGACCCAGTACTTC
d_gene: NA
abundance: NA
v_gene: TRBV7-2
j_gene: TRBJ2-5

CDR3aa: CASTRGGIGTGELFF
CDR3nt: TGTGCCAGCACGAGAGGAGGAATTGGGACCGGGGAGCTGTTTTTT
d_gene: NA
abundance: NA
v_gene: TRBV6-5
j_gene: TRBJ2-2

CDR3aa: CASSVVLGEDYGYTF
CDR3nt: TGCGCCAGCAGCGTCGTACTAGGAGAGGACTATGGCTACACCTTC
d_gene: NA
abundance: NA
v_gene: TRBV5-1
j_gene: TRBJ1-2

CDR3aa: CASSLGGGPYNEQFF
CDR3nt: TGTGCCAGCAGCTTAGGGGGGGGACCGTACAATGAGCAGTTCTTC
d_gene: TRBD2
abundance: NA
v_gene: TRBV7-2
j_gene: TRBJ2-1

CDR3aa: CASSSTSGTRDTQYF
CDR3nt: TGTGCCAGCAGCTCGACTAGCGGTACCAGGGATACGCAGTATTTT
d_gene: TRBD2
abundance: NA
v_gene: TRBV7-2
j_gene: TRBJ2-3

CDR3aa: CSALYNEQFF
CDR3nt: TGCAGTGCGTTATACAATGAGCAGTTCTTC
d_gene: NA
abundance: NA
v_gene: TRBV20-1
j_gene: TRBJ2-1

CDR3aa: CSVWTRNSNQPQHF
CDR3nt: TGCAGCGTTTGGACAAGAAATAGCAATCAGCCCCAGCATTTT
d_gene: NA
abundance: NA
v_gene: TRBV29-1
j_gene: TRBJ1-5

CDR3aa: CAISESGTSGQETQYF
CDR3nt: TGTGCCATCAGTGAGTCCGGGACTAGCGGACAAGAGACCCAGTACTTC
d_gene: TRBD2
abundance: NA
v_gene: TRBV10-3
j_gene: TRBJ2-5

CDR3aa: CASSSGGLWGTEAFF
CDR3nt: TGTGCCAGCAGTTCCGGGGGGCTATGGGGCACTGAAGCTTTCTTT
d_gene: NA
abundance: NA
v_gene: TRBV27
j_gene: TRBJ1-1

CDR3aa: CASSPPPDRGREKLFF
CDR3nt: TGTGCCAGCAGCCCCCCCCCTGACAGGGGGCGAGAAAAACTGTTTTTT
d_gene: TRBD1
abundance: NA
v_gene: TRBV5-5
j_gene: TRBJ1-4

CDR3aa: CASSVAAGALSPLHF
CDR3nt: TGTGCCAGCAGCGTAGCGGCAGGGGCTCTTTCACCCCTCCACTTT
d_gene: NA
abundance: NA
v_gene: TRBV9
j_gene: TRBJ1-6

CDR3aa: CASSKGLAGVVGELFF
CDR3nt: TGTGCCAGTAGTAAGGGACTAGCGGGAGTGGTCGGGGAGCTGTTTTTT
d_gene: TRBD2
abundance: NA
v_gene: TRBV19
j_gene: TRBJ2-2

CDR3aa: CASSPQGVNTIYF
CDR3nt: TGTGCCAGCAGCCCACAGGGCGTAAACACCATATATTTT
d_gene: NA
abundance: NA
v_gene: TRBV7-2
j_gene: TRBJ1-3

CDR3aa: CASSGGYGGRSTDTQYF
CDR3nt: TGTGCCAGCAGCGGCGGGTACGGGGGACGCTCCACAGATACGCAGTATTTT
d_gene: NA
abundance: NA
v_gene: TRBV9
j_gene: TRBJ2-3

CDR3aa: CASSLRTGEVYEQYF
CDR3nt: TGCGCCAGCAGCTTGAGGACAGGGGAAGTTTACGAGCAGTACTTC
d_gene: TRBD1
abundance: few
v_gene: TRBV5-1
j_gene: TRBJ2-7

CDR3aa: CSVDAEAFF
CDR3nt: TGCAGCGTTGACGCTGAAGCTTTCTTT
d_gene: NA
abundance: NA
v_gene: TRBV29-1
j_gene: TRBJ1-1

CDR3aa: CASSFGFYSNQPQHF
CDR3nt: TGTGCCAGCAGCTTCGGGTTTTATAGCAATCAGCCCCAGCATTTT
d_gene: NA
abundance: NA
v_gene: TRBV7-2
j_gene: TRBJ1-5

CDR3aa: CASSQGIGNQPQHF
CDR3nt: TGCGCCAGCAGCCAAGGCATAGGCAATCAGCCCCAGCATTTT
d_gene: NA
abundance: NA
v_gene: TRBV4-3
j_gene: TRBJ1-5

CDR3aa: CASSVQSGAYGYTF
CDR3nt: TGTGCCAGCAGCGTACAGTCAGGGGCCTATGGCTACACCTTC
d_gene: NA
abundance: NA
v_gene: TRBV9
j_gene: TRBJ1-2

CDR3aa: CASSPRLVRGGTDTQYF
CDR3nt: TGTGCCAGCTCACCACGGCTTGTACGGGGGGGCACAGATACGCAGTATTTT
d_gene: TRBD2
abundance: once
v_gene: TRBV18
j_gene: TRBJ2-3

CDR3aa: CASSIPGQGYEQYF
CDR3nt: TGTGCCAGCAGTATCCCGGGACAGGGGTACGAGCAGTACTTC
d_gene: TRBD1
abundance: few
v_gene: TRBV6-2/TRBV6-3
j_gene: TRBJ2-7

CDR3aa: CASSLVAHTGELFF
CDR3nt: TGTGCCAGCAGCTTAGTAGCGCATACCGGGGAGCTGTTTTTT
d_gene: NA
abundance: once
v_gene: TRBV11-1
j_gene: TRBJ2-2

CDR3aa: CASSLIRDNSPLHF
CDR3nt: TGTGCCAGCAGTTTAATCAGGGATAATTCACCCCTCCACTTT
d_gene: NA
abundance: NA
v_gene: TRBV28
j_gene: TRBJ1-6

CDR3aa: CASTLEGLGNSPLHF
CDR3nt: TGCGCCAGCACCTTAGAGGGTTTGGGCAATTCACCCCTCCACTTT
d_gene: NA
abundance: NA
v_gene: TRBV5-1
j_gene: TRBJ1-6

CDR3aa: CASSSRPRDRLNEQFF
CDR3nt: TGTGCCAGCAGCTCCCGGCCCCGGGACAGGCTCAATGAGCAGTTCTTC
d_gene: TRBD1
abundance: NA
v_gene: TRBV11-2
j_gene: TRBJ2-1

CDR3aa: CASSGGPGSNYGYTF
CDR3nt: TGTGCCAGCAGTGGGGGGCCGGGAAGTAACTATGGCTACACCTTC
d_gene: NA
abundance: NA
v_gene: TRBV2
j_gene: TRBJ1-2

CDR3aa: CASSPVMGRPGETQYF
CDR3nt: TGTGCCAGCAGCCCCGTCATGGGGAGGCCGGGGGAGACCCAGTACTTC
d_gene: NA
abundance: once
v_gene: TRBV7-2
j_gene: TRBJ2-5

CDR3aa: CASSSGDIQETQYF
CDR3nt: TGCGCCAGCAGCTCTGGGGACATACAAGAGACCCAGTACTTC
d_gene: NA
abundance: NA
v_gene: TRBV5-1
j_gene: TRBJ2-5

CDR3aa: CSASRPGQGGNEQFF
CDR3nt: TGCAGTGCTAGTCGGCCGGGACAGGGAGGTAATGAGCAGTTCTTC
d_gene: TRBD1
abundance: NA
v_gene: TRBV20-1
j_gene: TRBJ2-1

CDR3aa: CASSLFTSGLNTQYF
CDR3nt: TGTGCCAGCAGCTTGTTCACTAGCGGTTTGAATACGCAGTATTTT
d_gene: TRBD2
abundance: NA
v_gene: TRBV5-8
j_gene: TRBJ2-3

CDR3aa: CASSLTTGSSYEQYF
CDR3nt: TGCGCCAGCAGCCTAACGACAGGTTCCTCCTACGAGCAGTACTTC
d_gene: NA
abundance: NA
v_gene: TRBV4-1
j_gene: TRBJ2-7

CDR3aa: CASSFYRGLEPQHF
CDR3nt: TGTGCCAGCAGTTTCTACAGGGGGCTGGAGCCCCAGCATTTT
d_gene: TRBD1
abundance: NA
v_gene: TRBV28
j_gene: TRBJ1-5

CDR3aa: CASSEMGAGNSPLHF
CDR3nt: TGTGCCAGCAGTGAAATGGGGGCCGGCAATTCACCCCTCCACTTT
d_gene: NA
abundance: NA
v_gene: TRBV6-1
j_gene: TRBJ1-6

CDR3aa: CASSLLRERGAGGNEQFF
CDR3nt: TGTGCCAGCAGTTTATTACGGGAGCGTGGGGCAGGGGGGAATGAGCAGTTCTTC
d_gene: NA
abundance: NA
v_gene: TRBV28
j_gene: TRBJ2-1

CDR3aa: CASSLQGGSEAFF
CDR3nt: TGTGCCAGCAGCTTGCAGGGGGGATCTGAAGCTTTCTTT
d_gene: TRBD1
abundance: NA
v_gene: TRBV28
j_gene: TRBJ1-1

CDR3aa: CASSSGLAEYTDTQYF
CDR3nt: TGTGCCAGCAGCTCAGGACTAGCGGAATACACAGATACGCAGTATTTT
d_gene: TRBD2
abundance: NA
v_gene: TRBV5-4
j_gene: TRBJ2-3

CDR3aa: CASSYTGTGEEQYF
CDR3nt: TGTGCCAGCAGTTACACCGGGACAGGGGAAGAGCAGTACTTC
d_gene: TRBD1
abundance: NA
v_gene: TRBV6-5
j_gene: TRBJ2-7

CDR3aa: CATSDGSGWSRGEKLFF
CDR3nt: TGTGCCACCAGTGATGGGTCAGGGTGGTCGAGAGGTGAAAAACTGTTTTTT
d_gene: NA
abundance: NA
v_gene: TRBV24-1
j_gene: TRBJ1-4

CDR3aa: CATSDSWTYNEQFF
CDR3nt: TGTGCCACCAGTGATAGTTGGACTTACAATGAGCAGTTCTTC
d_gene: NA
abundance: NA
v_gene: TRBV24-1
j_gene: TRBJ2-1

CDR3aa: CAWDWGDTGELFF
CDR3nt: TGTGCCTGGGATTGGGGCGACACCGGGGAGCTGTTTTTT
d_gene: NA
abundance: NA
v_gene: TRBV30
j_gene: TRBJ2-2

CDR3aa: CASSPEQGPYSNQPQHF
CDR3nt: TGTGCCAGCAGCCCCGAACAGGGACCCTATAGCAATCAGCCCCAGCATTTT
d_gene: NA
abundance: few
v_gene: TRBV16
j_gene: TRBJ1-5

CDR3aa: CASGPRFRADKYF
CDR3nt: TGTGCCAGCGGCCCGAGGTTTAGGGCGGACAAGTACTTC
d_gene: NA
abundance: NA
v_gene: TRBV6-5
j_gene: TRBJ2-5

CDR3aa: CASSSGQGYGYTF
CDR3nt: TGCGCCAGCAGCTCAGGACAGGGATATGGCTACACCTTC
d_gene: TRBD1
abundance: NA
v_gene: TRBV5-1
j_gene: TRBJ1-2

CDR3aa: CASSGRGTQYF
CDR3nt: TGTGCCAGCAGTGGAAGGGGGACGCAGTATTTT
d_gene: NA
abundance: NA
v_gene: TRBV28
j_gene: TRBJ2-3